Detailed here is one TCR beta chain. Sequencing used immunoSEQ multiplex PCR; TCRdb keeps in-frame clones, though not all of them. The repertoire holds roughly 310,000 clones, with around 91% as singletons. The CDR3 covers 12 residues. Germline lookup yields CDR1 SQVTM and CDR2 ANQGSEA. Trimming removed 1 base from V and 3 bases from J, with 6 bases in between. These data are taken from a study of blood T cell repertoires in COVID-19. Study background: The United States, Italy and Spain provided the acute and convalescent COVID-19 samples.

Study members were between about 18 and 100 years old and lived in 20 to 25 US regions. Which cohort a participant joined came from the clinical history participants gave. Recovery among Cohort 3 donors was established by two negative PCRs, clearance, or symptom resolution. This clonotype was sampled from a middle-aged woman who had recovered from COVID-19. The sample taken for sequencing was PBMCs or T cells enriched from blood (not recorded which). The rearrangement links TRBV29-1 to TRBJ2-5, with D perhaps matching TRBD1 (6 bases). The CDR3, as DNA: TGCAGCGTTGAAGGGACAGAAGAGACCCAGTACTTC. Translated: CSVEGTEETQYF.